This TCR beta chain appears in the sequencing data of a study of blood T cell repertoires in COVID-19. Study information: Whether acute or convalescent, the COVID-19 samples came from the United States, Italy and Spain.

Germline CDR1 and CDR2: SGHRS and YFSETQ. This CDR3 comprises 14 residues. V lost 4 bases, J lost 1 base, and 11 bases lay in between. As originally analysed: Estimation of nucleated cell counts was performed using reference gene primer amplification. Profiling relied on immunoSEQ multiplex PCR, and the TCRdb table lists in-frame clones only, not all of them. Clone size and V and J calls were adopted from that table, with D and trimming inferred from the DNA. The sample includes over 250,000 clones, around 87% of them seen just once. Sample: peripheral blood. The chain is built from TRBV5-1 and TRBJ1-1; no firm D call. This clonotype originated in a woman aged 40 to 50 who had recovered from COVID-19. CDR3 DNA: TGCGCCAGCAGCCCCACCGCAGGGAACACTGAAGCTTTCTTT. Its protein is CASSPTAGNTEAFF. Full variable domain (missing parts from reference TRBV5-1 and TRBJ1-1): KAGVTQTPRYLIKTRGQQVTLSCSPISGHRSVSWYQQTPGQGLQFLFEYFSETQRNKGNFPGRFSGRQFSNSRSEMNVSTLELGDSALYLCASSPTAGNTEAFFGQGTRLTVV.